Sequencing of this TCR beta chain was carried out in a study of blood T cells in healthy people across ages. Points from the study as a whole: Naive T cell percentage and TCR beta diversity correlated strongly. The fall in TCR beta diversity per million T cells was roughly linear with age.

This clonotype was counted a few times. The antigen remains undetermined. Healthy individuals of Caucasian origin from Russia, aged 6 to 90, served as donors. For every donor, a draw yielded roughly 10 milliliters of peripheral blood. CDR3 length equals 15 residues. Germline lookup yields CDR1 MNHEY and CDR2 SVGEGT. The V and J ends lost 10 bases and 0 bases respectively, with 16 bases between them. With a J-beta primer mix and a sample-barcoded 5' primer, a second PCR ran about 7 to 11 cycles. Via MiXCR, TCRdb re-called the 5' RACE reads, giving one row per CDR3 protein. The profile shows approximately 1.5 million distinct CDR3 sequences, 42% of them singletons.

The TCR was taken from a woman under 30 in good health. The material sequenced was blood. The chain has TRBV6-2 or TRBV6-3 and TRBJ2-1; the D gene is possibly TRBD1 (5 bases). The CDR3 nucleotides read TGTGCCATCAAGAAGGGGTTCAGCTCCTACAATGAGCAGTTCTTC. Protein product: CAIKKGFSSYNEQFF.